The rows below give T cell receptor beta chains drawn from one sample of a study of Graves' ophthalmopathy and Graves' hyperthyroidism. TCRdb re-derived calls from the multiplex PCR reads in MiXCR, one entry per CDR3 protein. The sample records around 40,000 distinct CDR3 sequences, 52% being singletons. The source material was peripheral blood. These receptors were taken from an adult man with Graves' ophthalmopathy. The CDR3 runs from the conserved cysteine through the conserved F or W. Fields, in order: J gene, CDR3 length, D gene, clone size, V gene, CDR3 DNA, CDR3 protein. The D gene is left open where the match is weak. Rows give clone size only sometimes, using once, few, many, or a class for an expanded clone.

J: TRBJ2-7
length: 14
D: TRBD2
size: many
V: TRBV20-1
DNA: TGCAGTGCTTTACCCGGGGGGGTGGCGCGTGAGCAGTACTTC
CDR3: CSALPGGVAREQYF

J: TRBJ1-5
length: 12
D: TRBD1
size: few
V: TRBV19
DNA: TGTGCCTCGGACAGGGGCAATCAGCCCCAGCATTTT
CDR3: CASDRGNQPQHF

J: TRBJ1-6
length: 14
D: NA
size: NA
V: TRBV20-1
DNA: TGCAGTGCTAGCGGGAGGGCGGGAGGTTCACCCCTCCACTTT
CDR3: CSASGRAGGSPLHF

J: TRBJ1-2
length: 16
D: TRBD1
size: NA
V: TRBV7-9
DNA: TGTGCCAGCAGCCGTCCCCCGGGACAGGGAAACTATGGCTACACCTTC
CDR3: CASSRPPGQGNYGYTF

J: TRBJ2-3
length: 15
D: NA
size: NA
V: TRBV11-2
DNA: TGTGCCAGCAGCTTAACCTTCTGGGGCGCAGATACGCAGTATTTT
CDR3: CASSLTFWGADTQYF

J: TRBJ1-6
length: 17
D: TRBD1
size: once
V: TRBV5-1
DNA: TGCGCCAGCAGCTTGTTAGCCCGGGACAGTAATAATTCACCCCTCCACTTT
CDR3: CASSLLARDSNNSPLHF

J: TRBJ1-4
length: 14
D: TRBD1
size: many
V: TRBV28
DNA: TGTGCCAGCAGTAGACAGGGGTCTAATGAAAAACTGTTTTTT
CDR3: CASSRQGSNEKLFF

J: TRBJ2-2
length: 12
D: NA
size: NA
V: TRBV20-1
DNA: TGCAGTGCTCCACAGGGCAGCGGGGAGCTGTTTTTT
CDR3: CSAPQGSGELFF

J: TRBJ2-5
length: 13
D: NA
size: once
V: TRBV20-1
DNA: TGCAGTGCCAGGGGGACCAGGGCGGGGTCCCAGTACTTC
CDR3: CSARGTRAGSQYF

J: TRBJ1-5
length: 17
D: NA
size: NA
V: TRBV7-9
DNA: TGTGCCTGGAGCGAACAAAAGGGGGTTCTAAGCAATCAGCCCCAGCATTTT
CDR3: CAWSEQKGVLSNQPQHF

J: TRBJ2-5
length: 13
D: TRBD2
size: NA
V: TRBV6-5
DNA: TGTGCCAGCAGTACCCATAGCGGGGGGATCCAGTACTTC
CDR3: CASSTHSGGIQYF

J: TRBJ2-1
length: 13
D: NA
size: NA
V: TRBV25-1
DNA: TGTGCCAGCAGCCGAGGATCCTACAATGAGCAGTTCTTC
CDR3: CASSRGSYNEQFF

J: TRBJ1-5
length: 14
D: NA
size: NA
V: TRBV7-9
DNA: TGCGCCAGCAGCTTAGGCGGGGTAAATCAGCCCCAGCATTTT
CDR3: CASSLGGVNQPQHF

J: TRBJ2-2
length: 16
D: NA
size: NA
V: TRBV7-8
DNA: TGTGCCAGCAGCTTAAGGAGCAGCTTGAACACCGGGGAGCTGTTTTTT
CDR3: CASSLRSSLNTGELFF

J: TRBJ2-1
length: 12
D: NA
size: NA
V: TRBV6-1
DNA: TGTGCCAGCGGTCGACAGATTACTGAGCAGTTCTTC
CDR3: CASGRQITEQFF

J: TRBJ2-7
length: 13
D: NA
size: NA
V: TRBV15
DNA: TGTGCCACCAGCAGAGATCACAGGAGCGAGCAGTACTTC
CDR3: CATSRDHRSEQYF

J: TRBJ1-1
length: 18
D: TRBD1
size: many
V: TRBV7-6
DNA: TGTGCCAGCAGCCCCCGGAGAGGGGGCGAGGGGATGAACACTGAAGCTTTCTTT
CDR3: CASSPRRGGEGMNTEAFF

J: TRBJ1-4
length: 16
D: NA
size: once
V: TRBV19
DNA: TGTGCCAGTAGTATATCGGTTCGGGGGACGAAGGAAAAACTGTTTTTT
CDR3: CASSISVRGTKEKLFF

J: TRBJ2-5
length: 14
D: TRBD1
size: NA
V: TRBV20-1
DNA: TGCAATGCTAGAGATGGGGGACAGGGAGAGACCGAGTACTTC
CDR3: CNARDGGQGETEYF

J: TRBJ2-7
length: 14
D: TRBD2
size: NA
V: TRBV6-6
DNA: TGTGCCAGCAGTGCAGCGGGGAGCTCCTACGAGCAGTACTTC
CDR3: CASSAAGSSYEQYF

J: TRBJ2-5
length: 14
D: NA
size: NA
V: TRBV29-1
DNA: TGCAGCGTTGAAAGGGCCGGGCAGGGGAAGACCCAGTACTTC
CDR3: CSVERAGQGKTQYF

J: TRBJ2-5
length: 14
D: TRBD1
size: many
V: TRBV5-1
DNA: TGCGCCAGCAGAGGTATAGGGGGCGCTGAGACCCAGTACTTC
CDR3: CASRGIGGAETQYF

J: TRBJ2-6
length: 15
D: NA
size: NA
V: TRBV12-3/TRBV12-4
DNA: TGTGCCAGCAGGTGGGGGGACTCTGGGGCCAACGTCCTGACTTTC
CDR3: CASRWGDSGANVLTF

J: TRBJ2-1
length: 16
D: TRBD2
size: NA
V: TRBV19
DNA: TGTGCCAGTAGTGTACTGGGACTAGCGGGAGACAATGAGCAGTTCTTC
CDR3: CASSVLGLAGDNEQFF

J: TRBJ1-3
length: 15
D: NA
size: NA
V: TRBV5-1
DNA: TGCGCAAGCAGCCGGGAGACAAGGGGTAGAAACACCATATATTTT
CDR3: CASSRETRGRNTIYF

J: TRBJ2-5
length: 15
D: TRBD1
size: once
V: TRBV2
DNA: TGTGCCAGCATTCGATCTCCAGGGGGTACGAAGACCCAGTACTTC
CDR3: CASIRSPGGTKTQYF

J: TRBJ2-7
length: 15
D: NA
size: NA
V: TRBV20-1
DNA: TGCAGTGCTAGGGATCCTGGACGGGGGACGTCCGAGCAGTATTTC
CDR3: CSARDPGRGTSEQYF

J: TRBJ2-7
length: 14
D: TRBD1
size: many
V: TRBV11-2
DNA: TGTGCCAGCAGCTTAATCAGGGGGACCTACGAGCAGTACTTC
CDR3: CASSLIRGTYEQYF

J: TRBJ1-5
length: 15
D: NA
size: NA
V: TRBV18
DNA: TGTGCCAGCTCACTAACAGGGACCAGCAATCAGCCCCAGCATTTT
CDR3: CASSLTGTSNQPQHF

J: TRBJ1-2
length: 20
D: NA
size: NA
V: TRBV7-3
DNA: TGTGCCAGCAGCTCCCGGGGAGCGGAAAGATTGGGTGAGCAGTTCTATGGCTACACCTTC
CDR3: CASSSRGAERLGEQFYGYTF

J: TRBJ1-1
length: 14
D: NA
size: many
V: TRBV5-8
DNA: TGTGCCAGCAGCTTGGGGGCACGGAACACTGAAGCTTTCTTT
CDR3: CASSLGARNTEAFF

J: TRBJ1-2
length: 14
D: NA
size: many
V: TRBV2
DNA: TGTGCCAGCAGCCTACTTACAGGGCCCGGGGGCTACACCTTC
CDR3: CASSLLTGPGGYTF

J: TRBJ2-2
length: 16
D: TRBD2
size: many
V: TRBV7-3
DNA: TGTGCCAGCAGCTTAGGAAGCGGGAGCCCTAACGGGGAGCTGTTTTTT
CDR3: CASSLGSGSPNGELFF

J: TRBJ2-5
length: 12
D: NA
size: NA
V: TRBV20-1
DNA: TGCAGTGCCAAATTGCAACAAGAGACCCAGTACTTC
CDR3: CSAKLQQETQYF

J: TRBJ2-5
length: 18
D: TRBD1
size: many
V: TRBV6-1
DNA: TGTGCCAGCATCCCAACCACCCGGGGGACAGGGGGCCTTAAGACCCAGTACTTC
CDR3: CASIPTTRGTGGLKTQYF

J: TRBJ2-7
length: 14
D: TRBD1
size: NA
V: TRBV7-2
DNA: TGTGCCAGCAGCGCTGACAGGGGGCGGTGGGAGCAGTACTTC
CDR3: CASSADRGRWEQYF

J: TRBJ2-3
length: 22
D: TRBD2
size: many
V: TRBV11-1
DNA: TGTGCCAGTACTCTTAGGCATTCGTCCAGGACTAGCGGGAGAAAGAGCACAGATACGCAGTATTTT
CDR3: CASTLRHSSRTSGRKSTDTQYF

J: TRBJ2-6
length: 15
D: NA
size: few
V: TRBV18
DNA: TGTGCCAGCTCACCGGGGGTAGGTGGGGCCAACGTCCTGACTTTC
CDR3: CASSPGVGGANVLTF

J: TRBJ2-5
length: 14
D: NA
size: many
V: TRBV9
DNA: TGTGCCAGCGGAAGGTCACCAAAGGGAGAGACCCAGTACTTC
CDR3: CASGRSPKGETQYF

J: TRBJ1-1
length: 13
D: NA
size: NA
V: TRBV2
DNA: TGTGCCGGCAGTGAACAGCTGAACACTGAAGCTTTCTTT
CDR3: CAGSEQLNTEAFF

J: TRBJ1-2
length: 14
D: NA
size: NA
V: TRBV2
DNA: TGTGCCAGCAGTGACGCCGAAGAGGACTATGGCTACACCTTC
CDR3: CASSDAEEDYGYTF

J: TRBJ1-4
length: 12
D: NA
size: NA
V: TRBV29-1
DNA: TGCAGCGCAGGACGGGGGGGAGGAAAACTGTTTTTT
CDR3: CSAGRGGGKLFF

J: TRBJ2-1
length: 15
D: TRBD2
size: many
V: TRBV6-5
DNA: TGTGCCAGCAGACCTGGGACTAGCGGGAACGGCGAGCAGTTCTTC
CDR3: CASRPGTSGNGEQFF

J: TRBJ2-1
length: 16
D: TRBD2
size: many
V: TRBV7-2
DNA: TGTGCCAGCAGTTATACCGGGACTAGCTCCTACAATGAGCAGTTCTTC
CDR3: CASSYTGTSSYNEQFF

J: TRBJ2-3
length: 15
D: TRBD2
size: NA
V: TRBV2
DNA: TGTGCCAGCAACATACTAGCGGGGGGGTTAAATACGCAGTATTTT
CDR3: CASNILAGGLNTQYF

J: TRBJ2-5
length: 15
D: TRBD2
size: few
V: TRBV4-2
DNA: TGTGCCAGCAGCCAGGGGACTAACCCTCGGGAGACCCAGTACTTC
CDR3: CASSQGTNPRETQYF

J: TRBJ2-1
length: 17
D: TRBD2
size: NA
V: TRBV13
DNA: TGTGCCAGCAGCCTTGGACTAGCAGGCGCGGGATACTATGAGCAGTTCTTC
CDR3: CASSLGLAGAGYYEQFF

J: TRBJ2-1
length: 16
D: TRBD2
size: many
V: TRBV20-1
DNA: TGCAGTGCTAGGCTCTCAACGGGGGGGCCGTGGAATGAGCAGTTCTTC
CDR3: CSARLSTGGPWNEQFF

J: TRBJ2-2
length: 16
D: NA
size: many
V: TRBV9
DNA: TGTGCCAGCAGCGTAAGGGCTAGCCTCAACACCGGGGAGCTGTTTTTT
CDR3: CASSVRASLNTGELFF

J: TRBJ2-7
length: 12
D: TRBD2
size: NA
V: TRBV19
DNA: TGTGCCAGTAGAAGGGAGGGCTACGAGCAGTACTTC
CDR3: CASRREGYEQYF

J: TRBJ1-2
length: 14
D: TRBD1
size: many
V: TRBV11-2
DNA: TGTGCCAGCAGGGCTGGACAGGGTTTAAATGGCTACACCTTC
CDR3: CASRAGQGLNGYTF

J: TRBJ1-2
length: 13
D: TRBD1
size: few
V: TRBV20-1
DNA: TGCAGTGCTTGGGGACAGTACCCTTTCGGCTACACCTTC
CDR3: CSAWGQYPFGYTF

J: TRBJ1-6
length: 14
D: NA
size: medium-sized
V: TRBV10-1
DNA: TGCGCCAGCAGGGACGGTCTGGGGAATTCACCCCTCCACTTT
CDR3: CASRDGLGNSPLHF

J: TRBJ2-1
length: 13
D: NA
size: many
V: TRBV12-3/TRBV12-4
DNA: TGTGCCAGCAGCAGGAGGGAGCTCAGTGAGCAGTTCTTC
CDR3: CASSRRELSEQFF

J: TRBJ2-7
length: 14
D: TRBD1
size: NA
V: TRBV7-9
DNA: TGTGCCAGCAGCCCCGGACAGGGGATTTCCGAGCAGTACTTC
CDR3: CASSPGQGISEQYF

J: TRBJ2-7
length: 15
D: TRBD2
size: many
V: TRBV13
DNA: TGTGCCAGCAGCTTATTGCGGGAGAGGGCCTACGAGCAGTACTTC
CDR3: CASSLLRERAYEQYF

J: TRBJ2-1
length: 10
D: NA
size: NA
V: TRBV10-1
DNA: TGCGCCACCTCCTACAATGAGCAGTTCTTC
CDR3: CATSYNEQFF